The 20 T cell receptor beta chains given below trace back to one sample, sequenced in a study of T cells after yellow fever vaccination. A single record per CDR3 protein comes from TCRdb applying MiXCR to the 5' RACE reads. Of around 360,000 distinct CDR3 sequences listed, more than 9% were seen once; the top ten hold more than 15%. The starting material was PBMCs, obtained on the day of the first yellow fever vaccination. These receptors came from a man aged 18-30 years who received the YFV17D yellow fever vaccine.

This clonotype was counted at least ten times. V is TRBV5-6 and J is TRBJ2-5; D unresolved. CDR1 and CDR2 (germline): SGHDT, YYEEEE. V lost 2 bases to trimming and J lost 4 bases, with 12 bases between them. CDR3 length equals 14 residues. CDR3 nucleotide sequence: TGTGCCAGCAGCTTAGCAGGAGAGGTAGAGACCCAGTACTTC. Its translation: CASSLAGEVETQYF.

J is TRBJ2-7 and V is TRBV10-3; D not certain. The CDR3 covers 9 residues. In germline, CDR1 is ENHRY, CDR2 SYGVKD. The CDR3 reads CAISESKAV. The DNA for the CDR3 is TGTGCCATCAGTGAGTCGAAGGCCGTC.

This clonotype showed up many times. The J gene is TRBJ2-5, the V gene TRBV2; D is uncertain. CDR1 is SNHLY, CDR2 FYNNEI, per germline. V was clipped by 7 bases and J by 5 bases, with 8 bases between them. CDR3 length: 11 residues. The CDR3 DNA is TGTGCCAGCACCATTATGGAGACCCAGTACTTC. It is translated as CASTIMETQYF.

The genes are TRBV5-4 and TRBJ2-1; 7 nucleotides align to TRBD1. The CDR3 is 14 amino acids. The germline gives CDR1 SGHNT, CDR2 YYREEE (reference sequence). After removal of 4 bases from V and 8 bases from J, the junction contained 9 bases not matched to a gene. CDR3 sequence (DNA): TGTGCCAGCAGCACAAGACAGGGACCCGATGAGCAGTTCTTC. Translation: CASSTRQGPDEQFF.

CDR3 sequence: CSARGLSGRTDTQYF. CDR3 DNA: TGCAGTGCTAGAGGGCTATCGGGCCGCACAGATACGCAGTATTTT. J is TRBJ2-3 and V is TRBV20-1; D call uncertain. Looked up from germline, CDR1 is DFQATT and CDR2 is SNEGSKA (reference sequence). The CDR3 loop spans 15 amino acids. V lost 1 base and J lost 1, with 12 bases in between.

The table lists this clonotype with many counts. This rearrangement joins TRBV7-8 to TRBJ2-3, with 9 bases fitting TRBD1. V shed 6 bases, J shed 6 bases, and the junction held 10 bases outside the gene matches. Germline-derived CDR1 and CDR2 are SGHVS and FQNEAQ. The CDR3 covers 15 residues. DNA of the CDR3: TGTGCCAGCAGGTTAACCGGGACAGGGTTGGATACGCAGTATTTT. It is translated as CASRLTGTGLDTQYF.

At least ten counts were recorded for this clonotype. V usage is TRBV5-5 and J usage is TRBJ1-1; no definite D call. The CDR3 covers 13 residues. Germline CDR1 and CDR2: SGHKS and YYEKEE (reference sequence). V was cut by 4 bases and J by 5 bases, with 12 bases left in between. CDR3 loop: CASSSRGGTEAFF. The CDR3 DNA reads as TGTGCCAGCAGCAGTCGGGGTGGGACTGAAGCTTTCTTT.

This clonotype was detected ten times or more. This chain joins TRBV7-2 and TRBJ2-5, with D hard to call. The germline V gene encodes CDR1 SGHTA and CDR2 FQGNSA. Trimming left V 3 bases short and J 7 bases short, with 9 bases between. This CDR3 is 12 amino acids long. CDR3 region: CASSFSLGTQYF. CDR3 nucleotide sequence: TGTGCCAGCAGCTTTAGTCTAGGGACCCAGTACTTC.

This chain joins TRBV5-6 and TRBJ2-7; 10 bases fit TRBD2. The CDR3 runs 20 residues. Germline V CDR1 and CDR2: SGHDT, YYEEEE. V gave up 3 bases and J gave up 7 bases; unmatched junction bases: 25. The CDR3 here is CASSSILVDGTSESFLEQYV. The CDR3 region has the DNA TGTGCCAGCAGCTCGATTCTAGTAGACGGGACTAGCGAGAGCTTTCTTGAGCAGTACGTC.

This clonotype was seen more than once but under ten times. In DNA form, the CDR3 reads TGTGCCAGCAGCTTACCCCCGGGACAGGGGTACGAGACCCAGTACTTC. It is translated as CASSLPPGQGYETQYF. This sequence joins TRBV7-2 and TRBJ2-5; TRBD1 matches at 10 bases. This CDR3 spans 16 amino acids. Germline V lookup: CDR1 SGHTA, CDR2 FQGNSA. The V and J ends lost 2 bases and 5 bases, in that order; junction bases with no gene match: 8.

This clonotype was seen a few times. J is TRBJ2-3 and V is TRBV6-2 or TRBV6-3; a weak D match, TRBD1 (6 bases). This CDR3 comprises 16 residues. Trimming pared 5 bases from V and 1 base from J, leaving 16 bases between. Germline lookup yields CDR1 MNHEY and CDR2 SVGEGT. CDR3 nucleotides: TGTGCCAGCAGTGACCTACAGGGTGGGGGCACAGATACGCAGTATTTT. Protein sequence: CASSDLQGGGTDTQYF.

This clonotype was counted ten times or more. The genes are TRBV29-1 and TRBJ1-1; D is uncertain. V was clipped by 4 bases and J by 7 bases, with 13 bases between them. This CDR3 comprises 12 residues. Germline V gene lookup returns CDR1 SQVTM and CDR2 ANQGSEA. The CDR3 sequence is CSVGSGRIEAFF. CDR3 coding DNA: TGCAGCGTTGGGAGTGGGCGGATTGAAGCTTTCTTT.

The chain recombines TRBV11-2 with TRBJ2-5, with TRBD2 matching 9 bases. In germline, CDR1 is SGHAT, CDR2 FQNNGV. V was pared by 5 bases and J by 4 bases, with 17 bases of the junction left unmatched. This CDR3 spans 18 amino acids. The CDR3 spells CASSPLVAGGYFRETQYF. CDR3 nucleotides: TGTGCCAGCAGCCCTCTCGTGGCGGGGGGGTATTTTAGAGAGACCCAGTACTTC.

A few counts support this clonotype. The chain has TRBV5-4 and TRBJ2-7, with D unclear. Germline loops: CDR1 SGHNT, CDR2 YYREEE (reference sequence). The V end lost 4 bases, the J end lost 3 bases, and 14 bases lay between the germline ends. The length of the CDR3 is 14 residues. In DNA, the CDR3 is TGTGCCAGCAGCCCGACATGGTTGGGCTACGAGCAGTACTTC. This codes for CASSPTWLGYEQYF.

This clonotype was observed many times. The chain is built from TRBV4-1 and TRBJ2-7; perhaps TRBD1 as D (5 bases). Trimming took off 1 base at V and 1 base at J, with 8 bases between the two ends. There are 14 residues in the CDR3. Germline V CDR1 and CDR2: MGHRA, YSYEKL. CDR3 protein: CASSQGQLSYEQYF. The DNA for the CDR3 is TGCGCCAGCAGCCAAGGACAGCTATCCTACGAGCAGTACTTC.

The chain joins TRBV5-1 to TRBJ2-1; 7 bases line up with TRBD1. Germline V lookup: CDR1 SGHRS, CDR2 YFSETQ. The trim removed 3 bases at V and 2 bases at J, leaving 5 bases unmatched. CDR3 size: 15 residues. The CDR3 is CASSWNRGAYNEQFF. CDR3 bases: TGCGCCAGCAGCTGGAACAGGGGAGCCTACAATGAGCAGTTCTTC. The whole variable domain, remainder taken from reference TRBV5-1 and TRBJ2-1, is KAGVTQTPRYLIKTRGQQVTLSCSPISGHRSVSWYQQTPGQGLQFLFEYFSETQRNKGNFPGRFSGRQFSNSRSEMNVSTLELGDSALYLCASSWNRGAYNEQFFGPGTRLTVL.

The chain couples TRBV3-1 to TRBJ2-7; 10 bases line up with TRBD1. The CDR3 totals 17 residues. V shed 10 bases and J 5 bases; nucleotides not matched to a gene: 20. Germline values: CDR1 LGHDT, CDR2 YNNKEL (reference sequence). The CDR3 DNA reads as TGTGCCATCAGTTTAGTTCTGTCAGGACAGGGGGTAAACGAGCAGTACTTC. Translation: CAISLVLSGQGVNEQYF.

This clonotype was counted a few times. The CDR3 coding sequence is TGTGCCAGCAGTTTCGAAGAGATCACTGAAGCTTTCTTT. Residues: CASSFEEITEAFF. The rearrangement links TRBV12-3 or TRBV12-4 to TRBJ1-1; unclear D gene. The V end lost 3 bases, the J end lost 4 bases, and 9 bases lay between the germline ends. This CDR3 comprises 13 residues.

This clonotype has a handful of counts. This rearrangement joins TRBV15 to TRBJ2-7; D is unclear. Trimming removed 8 bases from V and 1 base from J, with 12 bases in between. This CDR3 spans 13 amino acids. Germline CDR1 is LNHNV and CDR2 is YYDKDF (reference sequence). Here the CDR3 reads CATLSLPSYEQYF. In DNA form, the CDR3 reads TGTGCCACCCTCTCGTTGCCATCCTACGAGCAGTACTTC.

Comment on this clonotype: The conserved phenylalanine or tryptophan is not found at the CDR3 terminus, so this likely reflects a read error. This chain's CDR3 is CASSLGGRETQYI. CDR3 nucleotide sequence: TGTGCCAGCAGCTTGGGGGGGAGAGAGACCCAGTACATC. This chain joins TRBV5-8 and TRBJ2-5; D tentatively reads TRBD1 or TRBD2 (5 bases each). This CDR3 contains 13 residues. With 0 bases removed from V and 4 bases from J, the gap between germline ends came to 7 bases. Germline V gene data show CDR1 as SGHTS and CDR2 as YDEGEE.